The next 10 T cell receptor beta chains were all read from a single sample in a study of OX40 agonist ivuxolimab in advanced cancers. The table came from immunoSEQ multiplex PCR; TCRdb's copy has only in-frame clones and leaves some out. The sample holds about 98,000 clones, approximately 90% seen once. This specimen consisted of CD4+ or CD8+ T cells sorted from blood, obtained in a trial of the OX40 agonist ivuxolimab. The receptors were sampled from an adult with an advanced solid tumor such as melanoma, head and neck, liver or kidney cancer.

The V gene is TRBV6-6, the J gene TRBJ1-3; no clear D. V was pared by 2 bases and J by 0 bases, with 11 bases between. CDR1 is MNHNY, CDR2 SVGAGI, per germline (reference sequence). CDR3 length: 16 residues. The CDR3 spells CASSYPQASSGNTIYF. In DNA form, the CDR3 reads TGTGCCAGCAGTTACCCGCAGGCCTCCTCTGGAAACACCATATATTTT.

The CDR3 is CASLLDSPFSEQFF. DNA of the CDR3: TGTGCCAGCCTTTTGGACAGCCCCTTTTCTGAGCAGTTCTTC. This chain links TRBV6-1 with TRBJ2-1, with D possibly matching TRBD1 (6 bases). The germline V gene has CDR1 MNHNS and CDR2 SASEGT. The CDR3 covers 14 residues. The V end lost 8 bases, the J end lost 9 bases, and 20 bases lay between the germline ends.

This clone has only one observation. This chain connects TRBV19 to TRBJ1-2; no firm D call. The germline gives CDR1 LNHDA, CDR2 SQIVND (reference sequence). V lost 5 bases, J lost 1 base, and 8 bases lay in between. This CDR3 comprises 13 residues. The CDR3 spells CASSYKFNYGYTF. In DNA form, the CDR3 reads TGTGCCAGTAGTTACAAGTTTAACTATGGCTACACCTTC.

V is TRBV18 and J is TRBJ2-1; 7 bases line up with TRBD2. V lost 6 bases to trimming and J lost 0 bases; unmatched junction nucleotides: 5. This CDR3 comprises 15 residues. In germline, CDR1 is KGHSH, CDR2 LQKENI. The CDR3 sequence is CASSRAGSSYNEQFF. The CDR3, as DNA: TGTGCCAGCTCCCGAGCGGGGAGCTCCTACAATGAGCAGTTCTTC. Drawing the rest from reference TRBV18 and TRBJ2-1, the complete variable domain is NAGVMQNPRHLVRRRGQEARLRCSPMKGHSHVYWYRQLPEEGLKFMVYLQKENIIDESGMPKERFSAEFPKEGPSILRIQQVVRGDSAAYFCASSRAGSSYNEQFFGPGTRLTVL.

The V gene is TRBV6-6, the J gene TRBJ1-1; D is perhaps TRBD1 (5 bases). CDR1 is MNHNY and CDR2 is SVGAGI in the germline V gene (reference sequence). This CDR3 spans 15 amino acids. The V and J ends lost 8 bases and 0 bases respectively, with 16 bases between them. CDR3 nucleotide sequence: TGTGCCAGCCACCCGGGGCCGGAATTGAACACTGAAGCTTTCTTT. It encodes CASHPGPELNTEAFF.

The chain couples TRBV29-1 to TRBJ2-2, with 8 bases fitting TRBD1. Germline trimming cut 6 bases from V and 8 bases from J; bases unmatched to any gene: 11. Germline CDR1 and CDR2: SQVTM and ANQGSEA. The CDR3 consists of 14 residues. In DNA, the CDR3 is TGCAGCGTGATGCAGGGGGCGAGGGCGGGGGAGCTGTTTTTT. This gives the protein CSVMQGARAGELFF.

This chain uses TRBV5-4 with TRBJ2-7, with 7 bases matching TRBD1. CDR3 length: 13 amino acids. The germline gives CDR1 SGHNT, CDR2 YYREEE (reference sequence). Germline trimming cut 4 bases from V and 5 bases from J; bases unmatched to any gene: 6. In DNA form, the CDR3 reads TGTGCCAGCAGCCCGGACAGGATAGACGAGCAGTACGTC. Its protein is CASSPDRIDEQYV.

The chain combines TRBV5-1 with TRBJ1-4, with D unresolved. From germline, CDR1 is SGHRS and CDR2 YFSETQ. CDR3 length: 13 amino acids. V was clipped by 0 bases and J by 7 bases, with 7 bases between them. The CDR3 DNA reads TGCGCCAGCAGCTTGGGGAGTGGTGAAAAACTGTTTTTT. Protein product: CASSLGSGEKLFF.

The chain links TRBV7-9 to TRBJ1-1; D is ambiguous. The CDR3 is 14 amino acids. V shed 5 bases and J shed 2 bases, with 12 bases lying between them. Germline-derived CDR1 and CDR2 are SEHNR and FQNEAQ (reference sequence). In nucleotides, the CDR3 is TGTGCCAGCAGCGATCCCCCGACCAACACTGAAGCTTTCTTT. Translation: CASSDPPTNTEAFF.

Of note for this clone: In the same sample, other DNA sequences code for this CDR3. CDR3 DNA: TGTGCCAGCAGTTACGGACAGGGAGGTAATCAGCCCCAGCATTTT. Amino acid sequence: CASSYGQGGNQPQHF. This chain joins TRBV6-6 and TRBJ1-5; TRBD1 agrees at 8 bases. Germline values: CDR1 MNHNY, CDR2 SVGAGI (reference sequence). Trimming took 2 bases from V and 4 from J; bases not matched to a gene: 4. The CDR3 covers 15 residues.